What follows are 7 T cell receptor beta chains derived from one specimen sequenced in a study of PD-1 blockade in classical Hodgkin lymphoma (dated by TCRdb to 2019 to 2021). This specimen's time point label, per the study, means: cycle 2 day 1 (C2D1) of nivolumab. Relapse after autologous stem cell transplantation had occurred in all trial patients, and cohorts A, B and C were distinguished by prior brentuximab vedotin exposure. Library preparation used the immunoSEQ multiplex PCR assay. As stored in TCRdb, this immuneACCESS dataset retains in-frame rearrangements with V and J assigned. A fraction of the clones does not appear; measured against another copy, unresolved V genes explain less than half of the discrepancy, and the remainder lacks a known reason. This sample holds about 86,000 clones; 85% to 90% were observed only once. Of the sample, around 10% falls within the top ten clones. Here the sequenced sample was peripheral blood mononuclear cells (PBMCs), taken before the second cycle of nivolumab. The receptors derive from a human donor with classical Hodgkin lymphoma.

The table lists this clone with a few counts. This rearrangement joins TRBV6-1 to TRBJ2-7; D is undetermined. The CDR3 covers 15 residues. The germline V gene encodes CDR1 MNHNS and CDR2 SASEGT. Trimming shortened V by 7 bases and J by 1 base, and 17 bases separated the two germline ends. The CDR3 region is CASMLMGTFSYEQYF. The CDR3, as DNA: TGTGCCAGCATGCTCATGGGCACATTTTCCTACGAGCAGTACTTC.

This clone showed up just once. The chain joins TRBV20-1 to TRBJ2-5; D gene ambiguous. The J call may be incorrect, as the DNA end agrees better with TRBJ2-7. Germline CDR1 and CDR2: DFQATT and SNEGSKA (reference sequence). The CDR3 has 10 amino acids. The CDR3 protein is CSATSYEQYF. The CDR3 region has the DNA TGCAGTGCCACCTCTTACGAGCAGTACTTC.

The rearrangement uses TRBV7-9 and TRBJ2-7; TRBD2 is a possible D gene (5 bases). CDR3 length: 14 residues. CDR1 is SEHNR and CDR2 is FQNEAQ in the germline V gene (reference sequence). V lost 5 bases, J lost 7 bases, and 18 bases lay in between. CDR3 region: CASSPRGWQWEQYF. For the CDR3, the DNA is TGTGCCAGCAGCCCACGAGGGTGGCAGTGGGAGCAGTACTTC. Complete variable domain (other parts from reference TRBV7-9 and TRBJ2-7): DTGVSQNPRHKITKRGQNVTFRCDPISEHNRLYWYRQTLGQGPEFLTYFQNEAQLEKSRLLSDRFSAERPKGSFSTLEIQRTEQGDSAMYLCASSPRGWQWEQYFGPGTRLTVT.

V gene TRBV20-1 combines with J gene TRBJ1-1; D is perhaps TRBD1 (6 bases). The CDR3 runs to 11 residues. CDR1 is DFQATT and CDR2 is SNEGSKA in the germline V gene (reference sequence). Trimming stripped 4 bases from V and 6 bases from J, with 9 bases between. The CDR3 region is CSANRVSEAFF. CDR3 DNA sequence: TGCAGTGCTAACAGGGTATCTGAAGCTTTCTTT.

V gene TRBV19 combines with J gene TRBJ2-1; D is unresolved. Germline values: CDR1 LNHDA, CDR2 SQIVND (reference sequence). The CDR3 length is 14 residues. V dropped 4 bases and J dropped 0 bases, with 7 bases sitting between them. DNA of the CDR3: TGTGCCAGTAGTAGCGGAAGCTCCTACAATGAGCAGTTCTTC. Its translation is CASSSGSSYNEQFF.

In its sample, this clone is medium-sized. The chain uses TRBV7-2 and TRBJ2-7; D may correspond to TRBD1 or TRBD2 (6 bases each). This CDR3 region has 13 residues. V gave up 2 bases and J gave up 7 bases, with 12 bases separating them. Germline assignment: CDR1 SGHTA and CDR2 FQGNSA. DNA for the CDR3: TGTGCCAGCAGCTTACCGGGGGCTGGAGAGCAGTACTTC. Its translation is CASSLPGAGEQYF.

This sequence joins TRBV5-4 and TRBJ2-3, with TRBD2 identical over 9 bases. The CDR3 loop spans 16 amino acids. Germline V lookup: CDR1 SGHNT, CDR2 YYREEE (reference sequence). J gave up 4 bases and V 3 bases, and 9 bases lay outside the gene matches. In DNA, the CDR3 is TGTGCCAGCAGCTCCGCCGGGACTAGCCGAGCAGATACGCAGTATTTT. It encodes CASSSAGTSRADTQYF.